The 16 T cell receptor beta chains listed next were all sequenced from one sample in a study of T cells after yellow fever vaccination. TCRdb re-called the 5' RACE reads with MiXCR, one entry per CDR3 protein. Of 95,000 to 150,000 distinct CDR3 sequences in the sample, 6% to 8% were seen once. This material consisted of CD4+ T cells sorted from PBMCs, taken 9 to 10 days after the first yellow fever vaccination. These TCRs come from a man between 18 and 35 years old who received the YFV17D yellow fever vaccine.

The CDR3 DNA is TGTGCCAGCAGCCAAGGCGATCTAGCGGGGGCATACACCGGGGAGCTGTTTTTT. As protein: CASSQGDLAGAYTGELFF. The chain recombines TRBV3-1 with TRBJ2-2; 10 nucleotides match TRBD2. Germline assignment: CDR1 LGHDT and CDR2 YNNKEL (reference sequence). This CDR3 is built from 18 residues. V dropped 1 base and J dropped 3; count of bases not matched to a gene: 8.

Ten or more counts support this clonotype. Written as DNA, the CDR3 is TGTGCCAGCAGTTGGGGGGGGACAGCTAATGAAGCTTTCTTT. Residues: CASSWGGTANEAFF. The V and J genes are TRBV6-2 or TRBV6-3 and TRBJ1-1; 7 bases agree with TRBD1. V was pared by 4 bases and J by 7 bases, with 9 bases of the junction left unmatched. The CDR3 consists of 14 residues. The germline gives CDR1 MNHEY, CDR2 SVGEGT.

This clonotype came up many times. The J gene is TRBJ2-7, the V gene TRBV13; possibly TRBD1 for D (6 bases). The CDR3 has 16 amino acids. V lost 0 bases and J 4 bases, leaving 16 bases between the germline ends. CDR1 and CDR2 (germline): PRHDT, FYEKMQ (reference sequence). The chain's CDR3 is CASSLGPGGGRYEQYF. The DNA for the CDR3 is TGTGCCAGCAGCTTAGGCCCTGGGGGCGGAAGGTACGAGCAGTACTTC.

This clonotype was observed many times. The chain recombines TRBV5-1 with TRBJ2-2; D ambiguous. CDR1 is SGHRS, CDR2 YFSETQ, per germline. Trimming left V 1 base short and J 0 bases short, with 4 bases between. CDR3 size: 14 residues. This CDR3 is CASSLTANTGELFF. CDR3 bases: TGCGCCAGCAGCTTGACAGCGAACACCGGGGAGCTGTTTTTT.

This clonotype came up many times. The J gene is TRBJ1-5, the V gene TRBV12-3 or TRBV12-4; no definite D call. The CDR3 consists of 12 residues. V lost 2 bases, J lost 7 bases, and 6 bases lay in between. Here the CDR3 reads CASSLMWQPQHF. CDR3 in DNA: TGTGCCAGCAGTTTAATGTGGCAGCCCCAGCATTTT.

This clonotype was recorded many times. The chain carries TRBV24-1 and TRBJ2-2, with TRBD1 matching over 10 bases. J gave up 5 bases and V 12 bases, and 5 bases lay outside the gene matches. This CDR3 region has 13 residues. Germline V gene data show CDR1 as KGHDR and CDR2 as SFDVKD. The CDR3 loop reads CASGQGSTGELFF. Here the CDR3 DNA reads TGTGCCTCGGGACAGGGGTCGACCGGGGAGCTGTTTTTT.

This clonotype was observed at least ten times. The genes are TRBV4-2 and TRBJ1-4, with 9 bases aligning to TRBD1. The CDR3 is 15 amino acids. CDR1 LGHNA and CDR2 YNFKEQ come from the germline V gene. The ends lost 1 base at V and 5 bases at J; junction bases unmatched: 2. The CDR3 DNA is TGTGCCAGCAGCCAAGCGGGACAGGGAAATGAAAAACTGTTTTTT. Its translation is CASSQAGQGNEKLFF.

On this clonotype itself: This could be a read error, since a much larger clone is one nucleotide away. This rearrangement joins TRBV4-3 to TRBJ2-3; 11 bases line up with TRBD2. V lost 6 bases to trimming and J lost 2 bases; unmatched junction nucleotides: 7. Looked up from germline, CDR1 is LGHNA and CDR2 is YSLEER. The CDR3 consists of 16 residues. The CDR3, as DNA: TGCGCCAGCAGACAGAATAGCGGGGGGGCCACAGATACGCAGTATTTT. Protein product: CASRQNSGGATDTQYF.

This clonotype was counted only a few times. The chain's CDR3 is CASSLTRTSGGPRYNEQFF. The CDR3 coding sequence is TGTGCCAGCAGCTTAACCCGAACTAGCGGGGGGCCACGCTACAATGAGCAGTTCTTC. This chain joins TRBV7-9 and TRBJ2-1; 12 bases line up with TRBD2. CDR1 and CDR2 (germline): SEHNR, FQNEAQ (reference sequence). The CDR3 is 19 residues long. After removal of 2 bases from V and 3 bases from J, the junction contained 11 bases not matched to a gene.

This chain uses TRBV7-2 with TRBJ1-2; D call uncertain. Germline CDR1 reads SGHTA; CDR2 reads FQGNSA. V shed 3 bases and J shed 4 bases, with 9 bases lying between them. The CDR3 extends over 13 amino acids. Here the CDR3 reads CASSLERAYGYTF. The CDR3 bases are TGTGCCAGCAGCTTGGAGAGGGCCTATGGCTACACCTTC.

In its sample, this clonotype was seen many times. The chain uses TRBV5-1 and TRBJ2-7; D is undetermined. V lost 3 bases, J lost 3 bases, and 10 bases lay in between. Germline CDR1 and CDR2: SGHRS and YFSETQ. The CDR3 consists of 13 residues. Written as DNA, the CDR3 is TGCGCCAGCAGCTCGGAATCCCTCTACGAGCAGTACTTC. It codes for CASSSESLYEQYF.

The rearrangement links TRBV7-8 to TRBJ1-1, with unresolved D. Per germline, CDR1 SGHVS and CDR2 FQNEAQ. Trimming shortened V by 1 base and J by 2 bases, and 20 bases separated the two germline ends. CDR3 length equals 18 residues. This CDR3 is CASSLGRRSAGSNTEAFF. CDR3 nucleotides: TGTGCCAGCAGCTTAGGCCGTCGTAGTGCGGGGTCAAACACTGAAGCTTTCTTT. Combining the CDR3 with reference TRBV7-8 and TRBJ1-1 gives the whole variable domain GAGVSQSPRYKVAKRGQDVALRCDPISGHVSLFWYQQALGQGPEFLTYFQNEAQLDKSGLPSDRFFAERPEGSVSTLKIQRTQQEDSAVYLCASSLGRRSAGSNTEAFFGQGTRLTVV.

Ten or more counts support this clonotype. The chain links TRBV4-2 to TRBJ2-5, with a weak D call TRBD2 (6 bases). The germline V gene encodes CDR1 LGHNA and CDR2 YNFKEQ. Trimming left V 4 bases short and J 6 bases short, with 18 bases between. The length of the CDR3 is 15 residues. The CDR3 nucleotides read TGTGCCAGCAGCCGGACGAGGGACTCCGAGAAGACCCAGTACTTC. Its protein is CASSRTRDSEKTQYF.

Note on this clonotype: Being one base from a much bigger clone, this may be a read error. The chain recombines TRBV11-2 with TRBJ1-1; D is unresolved. From germline, CDR1 is SGHAT and CDR2 FQNNGV. There are 14 residues in the CDR3. V gave up 6 bases and J gave up 7 bases, with 18 bases separating them. CDR3 DNA: TGTGCCAGCAGACCTATGAAGGGCAAAAATGAAGCTTTCTTT. It translates to CASRPMKGKNEAFF.

This clonotype came up many times. The chain recombines TRBV7-2 with TRBJ1-6; D is possibly TRBD1 (5 bases). The CDR3 consists of 15 residues. The germline V and J ends were trimmed by 2 bases and 5 bases, with 10 bases remaining between them. CDR1 is SGHTA and CDR2 is FQGNSA in the germline V gene. CDR3 DNA sequence: TGTGCCAGCAGCTTATCGGGGCCTCATAATTCACCCCTCCACTTT. It yields the protein CASSLSGPHNSPLHF.

This clonotype was seen many times. The rearrangement links TRBV3-1 to TRBJ2-3; possibly TRBD2 for D (6 bases). The CDR3 spans 14 residues. The V end lost 4 bases, the J end lost 4 bases, and 12 bases lay between the germline ends. Germline V gives CDR1 LGHDT, CDR2 YNNKEL (reference sequence). This CDR3 is CASSRYGGPDTQYF. CDR3 sequence (DNA): TGTGCCAGCAGCCGCTACGGGGGTCCAGATACGCAGTATTTT.